This T cell receptor (beta chain) was recovered during a study of blood T cell repertoires in COVID-19. Background on the study: Acute-phase and convalescent COVID-19 samples originated in the United States, Italy and Spain.

Profiled with immunoSEQ multiplex PCR; TCRdb holds only in-frame clones, not every one. In the table there are approximately 350,000 clones, about 88% of which are singletons. Seattle-derived patients entered the study during active infection and were followed longitudinally. Losses at the gene ends were 6 bases for V and 5 bases for J; bases not matched to a gene: 10. There are 15 residues in the CDR3. Germline V gene lookup returns CDR1 SGDLS and CDR2 YYNGEE. The chain carries TRBV9 and TRBJ1-1; 10 bases are shared with TRBD1. The TCR comes from an older woman with COVID-19, enrolled during active disease. Sequencing input: peripheral blood. DNA for the CDR3: TGTGCCAGCAACTCCGGGACAGGGGCAGAGACTGAAGCTTTCTTT. Protein sequence: CASNSGTGAETEAFF.